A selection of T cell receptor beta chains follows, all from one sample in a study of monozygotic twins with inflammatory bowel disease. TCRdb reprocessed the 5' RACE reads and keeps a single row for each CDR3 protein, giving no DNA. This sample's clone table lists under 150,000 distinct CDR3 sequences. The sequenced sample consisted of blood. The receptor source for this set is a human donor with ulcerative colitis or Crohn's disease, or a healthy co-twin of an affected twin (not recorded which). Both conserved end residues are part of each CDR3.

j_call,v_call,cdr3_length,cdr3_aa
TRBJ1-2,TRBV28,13,CASRDGGIYGYTF
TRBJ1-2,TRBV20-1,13,CSASAGLDYGYTF
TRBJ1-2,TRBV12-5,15,CASGGSTGPSSGYTF
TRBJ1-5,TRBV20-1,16,CSATTYQDRGEEPQHF
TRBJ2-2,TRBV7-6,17,CASGLGQGAANTGELFF
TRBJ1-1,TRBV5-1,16,CASITRSTRGETEAFF
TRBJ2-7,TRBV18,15,CASSAGQGKIYEQYF
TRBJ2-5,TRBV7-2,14,CASSQRGGPETQYF
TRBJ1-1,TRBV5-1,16,CASSQEGGAMNTEAFF
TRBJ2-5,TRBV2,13,CASSGGVQETQYF